The clone carrying this T cell receptor (beta chain) appeared once. The CDR3 has 16 residues. Per germline, CDR1 LNHDA and CDR2 SQIVND (reference sequence). The V and J ends lost 4 bases and 2 bases respectively, with 16 bases between them. This record belongs to a study of T cell changes during pregnancy in multiple sclerosis. Repertoires were generated with immunoSEQ multiplex PCR, while TCRdb's copy carries only in-frame clones and drops some. Of about 100,000 clones in the sample, around 90% were seen once. This chain connects TRBV19 to TRBJ2-3, with a possible D match to TRBD2 (6 bases). The material was peripheral blood, obtained in the third trimester of pregnancy. The origin of this receptor is a female donor in good health, enrolled as a control in a pregnancy study. CDR3 residues: CASSNPSGLVTDTQYF. The CDR3 region has the DNA TGTGCCAGTAGTAATCCCTCGGGACTCGTCACAGATACGCAGTATTTT.